One T cell receptor beta chain is described in this entry. This sample was taken from a study of CD8 T cells in Susac syndrome. Study-level information: There were about 6 sequenced Susac syndrome patients with active disease and 8 or 9 in remission.

Germline CDR1 is SQVTM and CDR2 is ANQGSEA. CDR3 length: 14 residues. The RNA, roughly 0.5 to 1 ug, was put through reverse transcription using random hexamers. An immunoSEQ multiplex PCR generated amplified TCR beta CDR3 products spanning 54 Vbeta and 13 Jbeta. TCRdb redid the calling of the immunoSEQ multiplex PCR reads with MiXCR, one entry per CDR3 protein. The repertoire holds some 97,000 distinct CDR3 sequences, 95% seen once, with approximately 0.33% in the top ten. This clonotype was sampled from a human donor with Susac syndrome. The chain has TRBV29-1 and TRBJ2-2; 11 bases are a match to TRBD1. The DNA matches TRBJ1-4 better at its end, which makes the J call doubtful. Source material: CD8+ T cells from PBMCs. CDR3 nucleotides: TGCAGCGTTGAAGTTTCCGGACAGGGGGCAAAACTGTTTTTT. Amino acid sequence: CSVEVSGQGAKLFF.